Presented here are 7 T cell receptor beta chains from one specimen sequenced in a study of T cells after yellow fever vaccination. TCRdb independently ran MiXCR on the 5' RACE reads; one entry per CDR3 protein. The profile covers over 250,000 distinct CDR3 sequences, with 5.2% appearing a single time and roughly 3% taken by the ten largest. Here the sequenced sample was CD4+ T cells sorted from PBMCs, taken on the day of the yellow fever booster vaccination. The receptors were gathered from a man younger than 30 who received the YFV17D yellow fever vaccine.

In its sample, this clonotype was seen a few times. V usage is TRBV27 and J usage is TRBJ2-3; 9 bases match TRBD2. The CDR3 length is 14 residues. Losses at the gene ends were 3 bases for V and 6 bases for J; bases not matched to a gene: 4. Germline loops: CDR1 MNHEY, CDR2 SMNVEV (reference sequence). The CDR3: CASSFVAGVDTQYF. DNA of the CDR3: TGTGCCAGCAGTTTCGTAGCGGGGGTGGATACGCAGTATTTT.

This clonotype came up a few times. The CDR3 here is CASSHYRTAQKLINYGYTF. The CDR3 region has the DNA TGTGCCAGCAGCCATTATAGGACAGCCCAAAAATTAATTAACTATGGCTACACCTTC. The chain recombines TRBV16 with TRBJ1-2; TRBD1 might be the D (6 bases). The V end lost 3 bases, the J end lost 1 base, and 24 bases lay between the germline ends. There are 19 residues in the CDR3. Germline V gene lookup returns CDR1 KGHSY and CDR2 FQNENV.

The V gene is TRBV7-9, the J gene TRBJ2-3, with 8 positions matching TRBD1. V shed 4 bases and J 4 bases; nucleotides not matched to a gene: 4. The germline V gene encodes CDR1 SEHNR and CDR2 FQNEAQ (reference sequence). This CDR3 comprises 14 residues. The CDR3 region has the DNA TGTGCCAGCAGCTATGGACAGGGAGCAGATACGCAGTATTTT. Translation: CASSYGQGADTQYF.

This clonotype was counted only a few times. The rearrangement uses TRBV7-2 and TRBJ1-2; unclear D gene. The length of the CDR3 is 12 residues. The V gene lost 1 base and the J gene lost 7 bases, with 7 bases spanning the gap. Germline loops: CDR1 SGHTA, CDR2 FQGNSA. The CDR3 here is CASSLDDVGYTF. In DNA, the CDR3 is TGTGCCAGCAGCTTAGATGACGTTGGCTACACCTTC.

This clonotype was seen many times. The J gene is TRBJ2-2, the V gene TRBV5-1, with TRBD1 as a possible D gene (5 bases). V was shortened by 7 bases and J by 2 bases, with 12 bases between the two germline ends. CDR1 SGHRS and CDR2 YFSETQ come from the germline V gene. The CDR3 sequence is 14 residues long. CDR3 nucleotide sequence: TGCGCCAGCCAGCCAGGGCCAAACACCGGGGAGCTGTTTTTT. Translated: CASQPGPNTGELFF.

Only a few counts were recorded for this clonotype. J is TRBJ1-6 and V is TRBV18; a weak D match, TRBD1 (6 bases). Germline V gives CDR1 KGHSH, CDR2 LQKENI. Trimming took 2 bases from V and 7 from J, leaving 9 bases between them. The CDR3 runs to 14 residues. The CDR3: CASSPTQGNSPLHF. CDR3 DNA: TGTGCCAGCTCACCAACCCAGGGGAATTCACCCCTCCACTTT.

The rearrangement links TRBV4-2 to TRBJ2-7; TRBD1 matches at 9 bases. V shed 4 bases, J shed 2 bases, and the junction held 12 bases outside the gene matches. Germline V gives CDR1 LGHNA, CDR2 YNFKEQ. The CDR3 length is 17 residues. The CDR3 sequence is CASSPASGTGRTYEQYF. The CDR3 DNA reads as TGTGCCAGCAGCCCAGCATCAGGGACAGGGAGAACCTACGAGCAGTACTTC.